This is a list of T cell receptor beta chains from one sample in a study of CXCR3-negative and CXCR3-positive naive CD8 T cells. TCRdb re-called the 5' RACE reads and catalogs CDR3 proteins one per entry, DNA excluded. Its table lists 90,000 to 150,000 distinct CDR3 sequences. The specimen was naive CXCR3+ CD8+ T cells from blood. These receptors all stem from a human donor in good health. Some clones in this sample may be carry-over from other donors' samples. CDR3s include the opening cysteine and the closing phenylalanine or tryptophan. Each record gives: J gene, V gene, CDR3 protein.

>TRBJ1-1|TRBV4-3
CASSQDVQGITEAFF
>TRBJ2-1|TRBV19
CASSPSGGNYNEQFF
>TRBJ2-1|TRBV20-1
CSAVSYNEQFF
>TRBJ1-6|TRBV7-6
CASSLRNSPLHF
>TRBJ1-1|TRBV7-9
CASSFGDHTEAFF
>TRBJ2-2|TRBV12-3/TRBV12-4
CASSFTGVFGNTGELFF
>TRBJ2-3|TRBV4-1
CASSHSGGEDTQYF
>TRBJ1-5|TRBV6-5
CASRETGFNQPQHF
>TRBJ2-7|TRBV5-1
CASSLATGYEQYF
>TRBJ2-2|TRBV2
CASSDTARDYTGELFF
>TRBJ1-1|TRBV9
CASSVEWVNTEAFF
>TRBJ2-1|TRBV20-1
CSATWTSDEQFF
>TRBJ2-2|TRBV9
CASSPGTAATGELFF
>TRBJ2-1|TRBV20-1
CSARRTTGNEQFF
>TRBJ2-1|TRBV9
CASSVVGTSYNEQFF
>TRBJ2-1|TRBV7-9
CASSPNILASGGNEQFF
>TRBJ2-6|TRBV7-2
CASSLETPGQRVSGANVLTF
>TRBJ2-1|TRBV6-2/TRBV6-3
CASSYRGEYNEQFF
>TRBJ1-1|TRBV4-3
CASSQGAMNTEAFF
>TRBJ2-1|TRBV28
CASSAPTSGSVYEQFF
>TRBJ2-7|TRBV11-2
CASTPGLAGYEQYF
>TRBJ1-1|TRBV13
CASSLRQGWNTEAFF
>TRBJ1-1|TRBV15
CATSRDGWPGTANTEAFF
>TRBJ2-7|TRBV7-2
CASSHGWGGYEQYF
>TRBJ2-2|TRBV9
CASSIRDTEPNTGELFF
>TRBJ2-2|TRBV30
CTSDRGANTGELFF
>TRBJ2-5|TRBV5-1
CASQLKDSQETQYF
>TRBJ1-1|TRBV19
CASMGRTRDTEAFF
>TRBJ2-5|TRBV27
CASSFWGAVRETQYF
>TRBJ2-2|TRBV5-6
CASSIWLRGGLNTGELFF
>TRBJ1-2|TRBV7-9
CASSLYPLRDRDDYGYTF
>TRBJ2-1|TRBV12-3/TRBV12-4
CAGSSSDRGRYNEQFF